This T cell receptor (beta chain) was recovered during a study of graft-versus-host responses after intestinal transplantation (dated by TCRdb to the early 2020s). About the study as a whole: Multivisceral, liver-intestinal, or isolated intestinal transplants were received by the recipients. Alloreactive clones were identified by sequencing pre-transplant mixed lymphocyte reaction products and comparing these products with unstimulated pre-transplant donor and recipient T cells. Donor T cell macrochimerism was defined as a peak of at least 4% donor T cells among recipient peripheral blood mononuclear cells. Rather than being sequenced by the commercial service, samples from a few later patients were sequenced in-house on an Illumina MiSeq and processed with MiXCR. Of the approximately 24 intestinal transplant recipients enrolled in the cohort, one of whom was a retransplant, a few patients without pretransplant specimens were excluded. Every recipient was given anti-thymocyte globulin induction, then maintenance tacrolimus and steroids for around three years. After intestinal transplantation, graft-versus-host and host-versus-graft alloreactive T cell clones were followed in the graft, circulation and bone marrow using bulk TCR-beta CDR3 sequencing.

The library was built by means of the immunoSEQ multiplex PCR assay. High-throughput TCR-beta CDR3 sequencing of genomic DNA from most patients was performed by Adaptive Biotechnologies. On the authors' methods: TCR sequencing data were retrieved from Adaptive's ImmunoSEQ software for 15 to 20 patients, whereas three other patients were processed with MiXCR and VDJtools. Because the origin of CDR3 nucleotide sequences shared between donor and recipient could not be assigned, those sequences were removed. To be classed as alloreactive, a clone needed at least 2-fold expansion over unstimulated cells and a minimum CFSE-low frequency of 0.002% (template counts) or 0.001% (read counts). Clones were considered mappable if detected in sequenced pre-transplant spleen, lymph node, or MLR CFSE-low populations of the donor or recipient. Cumulative frequency of alloreactive clones was calculated as a percentage of all sequences weighted by copy number. TCRdb provides this immuneACCESS table in a form limited to in-frame rearrangements. Some clones are lacking; in checked studies, under half of them reflect an unresolved V gene, and why the rest are absent is not known. V and J calls plus clone size are reproduced from that table; the DNA served to infer D and trimming. This sample gives about 23,000 clones in total; around nine tenths of them show up just once. The top ten constitute just under 2% of the sample.

On this clone itself: This clone's antigen is unknown. It has no much larger one-base neighbor in the sample; base qualities were not kept.

Blood samples were collected up to 4 times in the first month after transplant and then at least monthly when available. CDR1 and CDR2, looked up from the germline V gene, are SGHTS and YDEGEE. V gives up 4 bases and J gives up 3 bases, and the segment between their germline ends measures 17 bases. The CDR3 covers 16 residues, taking in both the cysteine and the phenylalanine. Of the read, only the CDR3 DNA is kept; its 48 bases are in frame from base 1. Overall results and qualifications from the work: Conclusions were limited by the relatively low number and heterogeneity of intestinal transplant patients. In the allografts of patients with donor T cell macrochimerism, GvH to HvG T cell clonal ratios were high. Early after transplant, peak levels of circulating GvH clones were associated with declines in HvG clones. GvH clones were detected in recipient bone marrow, and some of these GvH clones were observed earlier in ileal mucosa or blood, consistent with an intestinal mucosal origin.

The material was PBMCs, obtained roughly 38 days after intestinal transplant. Here the chain combines TRBV5-8 and TRBJ2-1; the D gene assignment is ambiguous. The sequence came from a human patient who received an intestinal transplant, so some T cells may come from the graft donor. The nucleotides read TGTGCCAGCAGCCCGTGGACCGTCCTCATCTACAATGAGCAGTTCTTC. The resulting protein is CASSPWTVLIYNEQFF. Reference TRBV5-8 and TRBJ2-1 proteins supply the regions before and after the CDR3; the full variable domain is: EAGVTQSPTHLIKTRGQQATLRCSPISGHTSVYWYQQALGLGLQFLLWYDEGEERNRGNFPPRFSGRQFPNYSSELNVNALELEDSALYLCASSPWTVLIYNEQFFGPGTRLTVL.